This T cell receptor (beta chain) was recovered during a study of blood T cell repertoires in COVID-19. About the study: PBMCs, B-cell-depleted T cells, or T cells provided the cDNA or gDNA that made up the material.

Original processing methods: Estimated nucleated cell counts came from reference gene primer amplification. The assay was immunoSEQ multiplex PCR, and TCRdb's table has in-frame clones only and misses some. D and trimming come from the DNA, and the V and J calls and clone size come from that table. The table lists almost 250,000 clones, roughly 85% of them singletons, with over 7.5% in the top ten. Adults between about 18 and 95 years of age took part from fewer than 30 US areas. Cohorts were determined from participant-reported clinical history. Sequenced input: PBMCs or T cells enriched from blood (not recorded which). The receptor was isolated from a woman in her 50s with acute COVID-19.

Here the CDR3 reads CASSSRTGANTEAFF. The CDR3 bases are TGTGCCAGCAGCTCGAGGACAGGGGCGAACACTGAAGCTTTCTTT. The rearrangement uses TRBV7-8 and TRBJ1-1; 9 positions agree with TRBD1. From germline, CDR1 is SGHVS and CDR2 FQNEAQ. V dropped 4 bases and J dropped 1; count of bases not matched to a gene: 4. The CDR3 totals 15 residues. The complete variable domain, with remaining parts taken from reference TRBV7-8 and TRBJ1-1, reads GAGVSQSPRYKVAKRGQDVALRCDPISGHVSLFWYQQALGQGPEFLTYFQNEAQLDKSGLPSDRFFAERPEGSVSTLKIQRTQQEDSAVYLCASSSRTGANTEAFFGQGTRLTVV.